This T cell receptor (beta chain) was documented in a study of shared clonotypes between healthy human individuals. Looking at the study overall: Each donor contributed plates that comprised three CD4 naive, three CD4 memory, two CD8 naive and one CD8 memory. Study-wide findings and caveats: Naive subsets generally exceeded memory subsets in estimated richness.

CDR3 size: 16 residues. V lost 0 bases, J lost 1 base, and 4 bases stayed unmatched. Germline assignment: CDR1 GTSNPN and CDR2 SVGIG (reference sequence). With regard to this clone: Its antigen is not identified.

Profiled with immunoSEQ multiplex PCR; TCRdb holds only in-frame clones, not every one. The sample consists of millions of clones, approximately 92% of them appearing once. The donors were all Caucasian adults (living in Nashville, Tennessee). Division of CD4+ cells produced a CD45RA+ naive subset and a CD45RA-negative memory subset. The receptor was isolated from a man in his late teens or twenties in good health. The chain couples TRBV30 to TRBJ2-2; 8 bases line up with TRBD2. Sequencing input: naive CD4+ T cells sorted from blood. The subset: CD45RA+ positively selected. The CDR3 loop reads CAWSVWLAGNTGELFF. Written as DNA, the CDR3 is TGTGCCTGGAGTGTATGGCTAGCGGGGAACACCGGGGAGCTGTTTTTT.